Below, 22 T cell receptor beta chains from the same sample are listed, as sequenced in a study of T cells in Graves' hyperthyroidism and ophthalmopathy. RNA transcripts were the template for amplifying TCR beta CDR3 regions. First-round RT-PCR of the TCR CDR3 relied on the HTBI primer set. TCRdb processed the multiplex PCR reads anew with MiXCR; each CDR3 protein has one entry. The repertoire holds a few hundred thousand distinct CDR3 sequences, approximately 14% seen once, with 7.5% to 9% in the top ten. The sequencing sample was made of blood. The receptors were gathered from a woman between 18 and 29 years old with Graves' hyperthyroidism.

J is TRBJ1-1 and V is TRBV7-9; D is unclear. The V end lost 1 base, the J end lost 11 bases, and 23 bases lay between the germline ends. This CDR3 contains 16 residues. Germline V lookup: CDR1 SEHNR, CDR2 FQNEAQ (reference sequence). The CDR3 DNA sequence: TGTGCCAGCAGCTTAGGACGCCGGGAGGCATACAGTGGCGCTTTCTTT. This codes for CASSLGRREAYSGAFF.

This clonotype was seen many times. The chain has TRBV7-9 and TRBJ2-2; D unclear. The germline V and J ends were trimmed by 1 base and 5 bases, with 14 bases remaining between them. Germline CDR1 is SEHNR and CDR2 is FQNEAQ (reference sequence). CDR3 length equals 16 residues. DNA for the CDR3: TGTGCCAGCAGCTTAGGGATGTACCGCCCTACCGGGGAGCTGTTTTTT. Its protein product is CASSLGMYRPTGELFF. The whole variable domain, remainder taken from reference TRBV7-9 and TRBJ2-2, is DTGVSQNPRHKITKRGQNVTFRCDPISEHNRLYWYRQTLGQGPEFLTYFQNEAQLEKSRLLSDRFSAERPKGSFSTLEIQRTEQGDSAMYLCASSLGMYRPTGELFFGEGSRLTVL.

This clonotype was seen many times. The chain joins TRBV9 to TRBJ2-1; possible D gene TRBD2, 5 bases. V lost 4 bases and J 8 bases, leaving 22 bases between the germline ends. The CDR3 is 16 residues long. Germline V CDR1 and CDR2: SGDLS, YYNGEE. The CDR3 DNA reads TGTGCCAGCAGCCCTCCTCCGAGGGATTGGTCGGATGAGCAGTTCTTC. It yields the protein CASSPPPRDWSDEQFF.

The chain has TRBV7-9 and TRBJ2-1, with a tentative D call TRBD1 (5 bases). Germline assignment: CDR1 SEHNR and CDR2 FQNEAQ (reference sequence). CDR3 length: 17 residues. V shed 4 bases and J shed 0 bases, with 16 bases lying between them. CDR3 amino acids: CASSSDPRQSSYNEQFF. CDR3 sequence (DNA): TGTGCCAGCAGCTCAGATCCGAGACAGAGCTCCTACAATGAGCAGTTCTTC.

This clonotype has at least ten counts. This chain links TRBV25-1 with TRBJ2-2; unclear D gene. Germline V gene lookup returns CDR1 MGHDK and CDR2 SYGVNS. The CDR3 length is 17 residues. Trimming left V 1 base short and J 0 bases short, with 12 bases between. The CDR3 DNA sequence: TGTGCCAGCAGTGAATCACTTGGCCGATCGAACACCGGGGAGCTGTTTTTT. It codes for CASSESLGRSNTGELFF. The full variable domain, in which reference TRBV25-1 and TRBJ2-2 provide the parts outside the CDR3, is EADIYQTPRYLVIGTGKKITLECSQTMGHDKMYWYQQDPGMELHLIHYSYGVNSTEKGDLSSESTVSRIRTEHFPLTLESARPSHTSQYLCASSESLGRSNTGELFFGEGSRLTVL.

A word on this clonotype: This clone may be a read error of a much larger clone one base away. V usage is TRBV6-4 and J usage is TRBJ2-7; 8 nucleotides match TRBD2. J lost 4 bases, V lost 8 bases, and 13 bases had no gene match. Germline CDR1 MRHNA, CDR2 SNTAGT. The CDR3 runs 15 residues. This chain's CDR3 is CASSPPRGARYEQYF. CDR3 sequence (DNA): TGTGCCAGCTCACCACCGCGGGGGGCGAGGTACGAGCAGTACTTC.

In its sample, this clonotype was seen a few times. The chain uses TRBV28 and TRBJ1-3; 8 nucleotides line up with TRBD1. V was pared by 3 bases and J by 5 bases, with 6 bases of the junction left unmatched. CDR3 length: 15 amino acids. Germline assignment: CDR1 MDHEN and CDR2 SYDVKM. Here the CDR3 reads CASSFRQGARNTIYF. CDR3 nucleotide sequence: TGTGCCAGCAGTTTTCGGCAGGGGGCTCGAAACACCATATATTTT.

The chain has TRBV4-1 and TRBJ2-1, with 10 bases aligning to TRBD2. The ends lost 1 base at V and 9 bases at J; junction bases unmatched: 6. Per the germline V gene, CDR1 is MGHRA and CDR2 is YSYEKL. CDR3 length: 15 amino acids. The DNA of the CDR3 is TGCGCCAGCAGCCAAGTTCAGCGGGGGGGCCGTGAGCAGTTCTTC. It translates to CASSQVQRGGREQFF.

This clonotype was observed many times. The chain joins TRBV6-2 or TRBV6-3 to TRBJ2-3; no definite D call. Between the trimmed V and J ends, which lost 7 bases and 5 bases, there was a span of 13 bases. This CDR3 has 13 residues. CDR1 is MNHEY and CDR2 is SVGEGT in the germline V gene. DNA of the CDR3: TGTGCCAGCACGGACCTGAGACAAGATACGCAGTATTTT. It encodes CASTDLRQDTQYF.

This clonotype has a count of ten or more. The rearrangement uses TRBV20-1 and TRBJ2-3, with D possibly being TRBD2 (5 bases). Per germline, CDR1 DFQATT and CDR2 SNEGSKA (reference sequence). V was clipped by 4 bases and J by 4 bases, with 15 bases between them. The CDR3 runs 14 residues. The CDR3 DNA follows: TGCAGTGCTACCGGAGCACTAGAAGCAGATACGCAGTATTTT. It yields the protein CSATGALEADTQYF.

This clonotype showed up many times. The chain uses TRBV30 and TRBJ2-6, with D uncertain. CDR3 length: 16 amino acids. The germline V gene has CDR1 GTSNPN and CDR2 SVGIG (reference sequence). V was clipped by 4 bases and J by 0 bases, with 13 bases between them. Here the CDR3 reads CAWTTVGFSGANVLTF. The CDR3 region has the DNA TGTGCCTGGACCACCGTCGGGTTCTCTGGGGCCAACGTCCTGACTTTC.

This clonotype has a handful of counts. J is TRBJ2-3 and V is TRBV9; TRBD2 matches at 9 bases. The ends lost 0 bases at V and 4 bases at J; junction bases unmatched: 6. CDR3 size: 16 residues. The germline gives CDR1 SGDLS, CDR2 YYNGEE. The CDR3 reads CASSVEGSGGADTQYF. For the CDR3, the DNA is TGTGCCAGCAGCGTAGAGGGTAGCGGGGGTGCAGATACGCAGTATTTT.

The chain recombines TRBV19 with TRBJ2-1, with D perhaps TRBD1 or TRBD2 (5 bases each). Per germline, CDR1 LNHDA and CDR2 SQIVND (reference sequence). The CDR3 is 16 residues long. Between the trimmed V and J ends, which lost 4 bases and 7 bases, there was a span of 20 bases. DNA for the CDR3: TGTGCCAGTAGTACCAAGGGCCGGGGCCCTGAAAATGAGCAGTTCTTC. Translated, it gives CASSTKGRGPENEQFF.

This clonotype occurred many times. The CDR3 is CASNRRIYNEQFF. The CDR3 DNA is TGTGCCAGCAACCGGCGGATCTACAATGAGCAGTTCTTC. This rearrangement joins TRBV12-3 or TRBV12-4 to TRBJ2-1, with D unclear. V lost 7 bases to trimming and J lost 3 bases, with 10 bases between them. The CDR3 sequence is 13 residues long.

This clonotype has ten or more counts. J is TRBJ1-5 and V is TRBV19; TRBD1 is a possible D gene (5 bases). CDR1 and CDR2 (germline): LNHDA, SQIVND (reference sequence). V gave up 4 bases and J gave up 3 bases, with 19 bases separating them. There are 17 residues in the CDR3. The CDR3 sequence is CASSTGGARVDNQPQHF. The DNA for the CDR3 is TGTGCCAGTAGTACGGGAGGGGCCAGGGTGGACAATCAGCCCCAGCATTTT.

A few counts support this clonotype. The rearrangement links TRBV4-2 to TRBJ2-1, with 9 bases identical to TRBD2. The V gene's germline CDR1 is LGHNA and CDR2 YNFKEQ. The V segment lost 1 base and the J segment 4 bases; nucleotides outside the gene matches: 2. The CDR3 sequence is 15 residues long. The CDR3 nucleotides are TGTGCCAGCAGCCAAGTTAGCGGGGGATACAATGAGCAGTTCTTC. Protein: CASSQVSGGYNEQFF.

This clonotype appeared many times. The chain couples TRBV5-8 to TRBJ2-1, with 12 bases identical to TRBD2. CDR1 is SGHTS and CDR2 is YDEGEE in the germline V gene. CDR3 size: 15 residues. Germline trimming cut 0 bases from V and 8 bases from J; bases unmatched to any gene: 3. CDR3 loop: CASSLELAGGDEQFF. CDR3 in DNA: TGTGCCAGCAGCTTGGAACTAGCGGGAGGAGATGAGCAGTTCTTC.

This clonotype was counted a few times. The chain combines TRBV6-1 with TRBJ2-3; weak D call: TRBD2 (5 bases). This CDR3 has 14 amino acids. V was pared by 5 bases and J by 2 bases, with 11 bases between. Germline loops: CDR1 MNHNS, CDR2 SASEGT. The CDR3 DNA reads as TGTGCCAGCAGTAGAGGACTGACCACAGATACGCAGTATTTT. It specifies CASSRGLTTDTQYF.

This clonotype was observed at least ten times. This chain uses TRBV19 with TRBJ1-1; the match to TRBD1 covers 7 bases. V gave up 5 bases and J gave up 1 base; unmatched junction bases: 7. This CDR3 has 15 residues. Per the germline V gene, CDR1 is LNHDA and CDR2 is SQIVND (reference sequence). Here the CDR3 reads CASSFGTEENTEAFF. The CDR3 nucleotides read TGTGCCAGTAGTTTCGGGACAGAGGAGAACACTGAAGCTTTCTTT.

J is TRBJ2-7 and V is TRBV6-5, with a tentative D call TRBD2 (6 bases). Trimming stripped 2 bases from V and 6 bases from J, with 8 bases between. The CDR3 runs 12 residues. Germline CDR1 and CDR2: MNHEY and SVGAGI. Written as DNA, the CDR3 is TGTGCCAGCAGTTACGGAGGGGTCGAGCAGTACTTC. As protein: CASSYGGVEQYF.

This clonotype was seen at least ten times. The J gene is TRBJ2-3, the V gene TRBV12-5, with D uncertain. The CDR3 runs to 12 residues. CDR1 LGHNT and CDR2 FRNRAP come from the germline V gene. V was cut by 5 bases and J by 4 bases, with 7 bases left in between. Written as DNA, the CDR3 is TGTGCTAGTGGTCTCGGCGCAGATACGCAGTATTTT. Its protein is CASGLGADTQYF.

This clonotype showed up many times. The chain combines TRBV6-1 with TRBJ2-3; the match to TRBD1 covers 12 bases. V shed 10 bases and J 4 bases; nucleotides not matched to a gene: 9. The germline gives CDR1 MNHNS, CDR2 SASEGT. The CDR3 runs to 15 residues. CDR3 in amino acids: CANGPGQGAADTQYF. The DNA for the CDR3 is TGTGCCAACGGACCGGGACAGGGGGCTGCAGATACGCAGTATTTT.